This TCR beta chain was recovered during a study of T cell responses to AZD1222 COVID-19 vaccine. Sequencing used immunoSEQ multiplex PCR; TCRdb keeps in-frame clones, though not all of them. The data contain fewer than 200,000 clones, around nine tenths of them seen just once; the ten biggest clones take up roughly 11%. CDR1 is MGHRA and CDR2 is YSYEKL in the germline V gene. The V gene lost 2 bases and the J gene lost 1 base, with 11 bases spanning the gap. This CDR3 has 15 residues. Sequences were derived from peripheral blood, sampled 28 days after the second AZD1222 dose. The chain recombines TRBV4-1 with TRBJ2-5, with TRBD1 as a possible D gene (5 bases). The source of this sequence is an adult who received the AZD1222 COVID-19 vaccine. CDR3 DNA: TGCGCCAGCAGCCAATTACCTACAGGCCAAGAGACCCAGTACTTC. Residues: CASSQLPTGQETQYF.